This T cell receptor (beta chain) was observed in a study of shared clonotypes between healthy human individuals. Study-wide background: There were three CD4 naive, three CD4 memory, two CD8 naive and one CD8 memory plates per donor.

Profiling relied on immunoSEQ multiplex PCR, and the TCRdb table lists in-frame clones only, not all of them. The sample has about 2,500,000 clones, roughly nine tenths seen once. The ends lost 5 bases at V and 7 bases at J; junction bases unmatched: 4. This CDR3 is 12 amino acids long. CDR1 and CDR2 from the germline V gene are GTSNPN and SVGIG (reference sequence). The V call is TRBV30, the J call TRBJ1-4, with 7 bases lining up with TRBD1. The sequence was collected from a man aged 18 to 30 in good health. The sample consisted of naive CD4+ T cells sorted from blood. The subset is: CD45RA+ positively selected. The CDR3 bases are TGTGCCTGGGACAGGGAGGGTGAAAAACTGTTTTTT. It is translated as CAWDREGEKLFF.